This T cell receptor (beta chain) emerged from a study of cytotoxic CD8 clonotypes in ibrutinib-treated CLL. Extraction of around 2 micrograms of genomic DNA from cryopreserved PBMCs supplied material for TCR beta libraries. The sequencing depth, 1 in 200,000 to 1 in 1 million T cells, was the target. This table comes from immunoSEQ multiplex PCR, and its TCRdb copy is limited to in-frame clones, with some not included. The sample includes tens of thousands of clones, less than 75% seen only once; the top ten take over 12%. CDR1 is SGHRS and CDR2 is YFSETQ in the germline V gene. CDR3 length: 14 amino acids. The ends were cut back, 2 bases at V and 7 bases at J, with 15 bases in the middle. Overall study findings and caveats: Having risen at ibrutinib response, clonality had fallen back toward baseline by progression. Clonality (at baseline) was higher than in age-matched healthy donors and tracked circulating CD8+ T-cell counts.

The sample holds a few counts of this clone. The antigen remains unidentified. The specimen comprised PBMCs, sampled after 12 months of ibrutinib treatment. The chain carries TRBV5-1 and TRBJ1-1; no clear D. The sequence derives from a human donor with chronic lymphocytic leukemia. The CDR3 coding sequence is TGCGCCAGCAGCTTACGGGCCCGAGCCGATGAAGCTTTCTTT. Translating it yields CASSLRARADEAFF.